This TCR beta chain was profiled in a study of control samples from healthy donors and cancer patients. Using immunoSEQ multiplex PCR, the repertoire was profiled, and TCRdb retains in-frame clones only, with some absent. The sample carries tens of thousands of clones, more than 85% recorded once. Sequencing input: PBMCs. The sequence derives from a woman between 45 and 65 years old with head and neck cancer.

The DNA for the CDR3 is TGTGCCAGTAGTAGAGGGACCAGCCTAGTGACAGATACGCAGTATTTT. It codes for CASSRGTSLVTDTQYF. The rearrangement joins TRBV19 to TRBJ2-3; D might be TRBD1 or TRBD2, each matching 5 bases. The V and J ends lost 4 bases and 3 bases respectively, with 17 bases between them. The CDR3 runs 16 residues. Germline values: CDR1 LNHDA, CDR2 SQIVND (reference sequence).